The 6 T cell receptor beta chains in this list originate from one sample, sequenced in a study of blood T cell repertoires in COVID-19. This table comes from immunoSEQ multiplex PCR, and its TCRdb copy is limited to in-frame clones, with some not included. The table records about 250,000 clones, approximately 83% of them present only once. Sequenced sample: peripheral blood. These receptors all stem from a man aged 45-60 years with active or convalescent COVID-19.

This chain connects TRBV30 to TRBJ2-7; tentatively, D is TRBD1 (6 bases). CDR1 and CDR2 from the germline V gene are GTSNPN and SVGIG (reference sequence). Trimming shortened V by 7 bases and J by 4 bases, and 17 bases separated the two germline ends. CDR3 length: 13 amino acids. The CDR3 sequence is CAYNRDTHYEQYF. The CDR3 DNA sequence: TGTGCCTATAACCGGGACACCCATTACGAGCAGTACTTC. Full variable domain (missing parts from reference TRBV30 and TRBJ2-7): SQTIHQWPATLVQPVGSPLSLECTVEGTSNPNLYWYRQAAGRGLQLLFYSVGIGQISSEVPQNLSASRPQDRQFILSSKKLLLSDSGFYLCAYNRDTHYEQYFGPGTRLTVT.

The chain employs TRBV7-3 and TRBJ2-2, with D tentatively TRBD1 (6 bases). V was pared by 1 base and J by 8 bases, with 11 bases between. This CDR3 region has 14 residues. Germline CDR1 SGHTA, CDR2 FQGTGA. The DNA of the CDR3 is TGTGCCAGCAGCTTAAGTCCAGGGGCTGGGGAGCTGTTTTTT. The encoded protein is CASSLSPGAGELFF. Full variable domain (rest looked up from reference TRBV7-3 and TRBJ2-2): GAGVSQTPSNKVTEKGKYVELRCDPISGHTALYWYRQSLGQGPEFLIYFQGTGAADDSGLPNDRFFAVRPEGSVSTLKIQRTERGDSAVYLCASSLSPGAGELFFGEGSRLTVL.

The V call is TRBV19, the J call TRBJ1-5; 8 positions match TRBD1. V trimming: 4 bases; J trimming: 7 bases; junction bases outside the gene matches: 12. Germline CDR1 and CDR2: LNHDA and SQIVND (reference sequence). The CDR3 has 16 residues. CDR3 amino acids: CASSTFSDRAWQPQHF. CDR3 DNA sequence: TGTGCCAGTAGTACCTTCTCGGACAGGGCCTGGCAGCCCCAGCATTTT.

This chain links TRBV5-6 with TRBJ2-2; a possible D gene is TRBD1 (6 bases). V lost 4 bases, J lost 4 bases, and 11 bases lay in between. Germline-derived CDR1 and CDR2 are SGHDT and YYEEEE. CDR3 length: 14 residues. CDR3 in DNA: TGTGCCAGCAGCCCTGGACAGCTCACCGGGGAGCTGTTTTTT. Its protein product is CASSPGQLTGELFF.

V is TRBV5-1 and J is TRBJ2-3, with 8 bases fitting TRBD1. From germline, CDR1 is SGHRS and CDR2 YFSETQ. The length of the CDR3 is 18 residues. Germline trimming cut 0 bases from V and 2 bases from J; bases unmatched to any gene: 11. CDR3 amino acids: CASSLAQGAPPPTDTQYF. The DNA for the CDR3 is TGCGCCAGCAGCTTGGCCCAGGGGGCACCCCCACCCACAGATACGCAGTATTTT.

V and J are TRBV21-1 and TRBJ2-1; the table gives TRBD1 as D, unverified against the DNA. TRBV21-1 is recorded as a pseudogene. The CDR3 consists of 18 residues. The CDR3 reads CASSETNLPGQDHNEQFF. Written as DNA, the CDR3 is TGTGCCAGCAGCGAGACGAACTTACCGGGACAGGATCACAATGAGCAGTTCTTC.